Presented here are 14 T cell receptor beta chains from one specimen sequenced in a study of T cell repertoires in cytomegalovirus infection. TCRdb reprocessed the reads via MiXCR and lists one record per CDR3 protein. Here the sample spans hundreds of thousands of distinct CDR3 sequences, more than 25% being singletons. No cognate antigen is known for these TCRs. The sample in question was cultured CD8+ T cells from PBMCs, obtained from culture after CMV antigen stimulation. The receptors were sampled from a human donor in good health (CMV status not recorded). Some clones in this sample may be carry-over from other donors' samples.

There are many counts of this clonotype. V and J are TRBV7-6 and TRBJ2-2; 8 bases agree with TRBD2. This CDR3 is 15 amino acids long. Germline CDR1 is SGHVS and CDR2 is FNYEAQ. Trimming removed 5 bases from V and 4 bases from J; junction bases left unmatched: 6. The CDR3 sequence is CASSAGLVGTGELFF. CDR3 DNA: TGTGCCAGCAGCGCGGGACTAGTAGGCACCGGGGAGCTGTTTTTT.

J is TRBJ2-5 and V is TRBV12-3 or TRBV12-4, with 11 bases matching TRBD2. The CDR3 loop spans 18 amino acids. The trim removed 5 bases at V and 2 bases at J, leaving 13 bases unmatched. The CDR3 region is CASSAGGTLAGVQETQYF. DNA for the CDR3: TGTGCCAGCAGTGCCGGGGGTACACTAGCGGGGGTTCAAGAGACCCAGTACTTC.

V gene TRBV2 combines with J gene TRBJ2-1; 9 bases match TRBD2. Trimming took 6 bases from V and 3 from J; bases not matched to a gene: 6. The germline V gene encodes CDR1 SNHLY and CDR2 FYNNEI. The CDR3 runs 15 residues. CDR3 in amino acids: CASRVSGGLYNEQFF. CDR3 nucleotides: TGTGCCAGCAGGGTTAGCGGGGGCCTCTACAATGAGCAGTTCTTC. Together with reference TRBV2 and TRBJ2-1, the CDR3 gives the full variable domain: EPEVTQTPSHQVTQMGQEVILRCVPISNHLYFYWYRQILGQKVEFLVSFYNNEISEKSEIFDDQFSVERPDGSNFTLKIRSTKLEDSAMYFCASRVSGGLYNEQFFGPGTRLTVL.

This clonotype was detected many times. The junction does not match germline at one end; this may be a read error. This chain links TRBV7-7 with TRBJ2-5; D is unclear. Germline CDR1 reads SSHAT; CDR2 reads FNYEAQ (reference sequence). The CDR3 totals 13 residues. The CDR3 region is CASSLQNQETQYF. In DNA, the CDR3 is TGTGCTAGCAGCTTACAGAACCAAGAGACCCAGTACTTC.

The chain couples TRBV6-2 or TRBV6-3 to TRBJ2-6, with D unclear. CDR3 length: 18 residues. V dropped 6 bases and J dropped 0 bases, with 18 bases sitting between them. CDR1 is MNHEY, CDR2 SVGEGT, per germline. CDR3: CASRQPWVSSSGANVLTF. CDR3 DNA sequence: TGTGCCAGCAGACAACCCTGGGTGTCCTCCTCTGGGGCCAACGTCCTGACTTTC.

This clonotype has a handful of counts. V is TRBV12-5 and J is TRBJ2-2; possibly TRBD2 for D (5 bases). Germline V lookup: CDR1 LGHNT, CDR2 FRNRAP. Trimming removed 1 base from V and 3 bases from J, with 6 bases in between. The CDR3 is 14 amino acids. CDR3 DNA: TGTGCTAGTGGTTTGGGGACTGACACCGGGGAGCTGTTTTTT. Its translation is CASGLGTDTGELFF. The full variable domain, in which reference TRBV12-5 and TRBJ2-2 provide the parts outside the CDR3, is DARVTQTPRHKVTEMGQEVTMRCQPILGHNTVFWYRQTMMQGLELLAYFRNRAPLDDSGMPKDRFSAEMPDATLATLKIQPSEPRDSAVYFCASGLGTDTGELFFGEGSRLTVL.

This clonotype has just a few counts. The chain has TRBV7-6 and TRBJ2-4, with 9 positions matching TRBD1. Germline CDR1 is SGHVS and CDR2 is FNYEAQ. This CDR3 contains 14 residues. J lost 6 bases, V lost 5 bases, and 5 bases had no gene match. CDR3 coding DNA: TGTGCCAGCAGCCCAGGGACAGGGCCAAACATTCAGTACTTC. Protein sequence: CASSPGTGPNIQYF.

The gene calls are TRBV4-1 and TRBJ1-6; 8 bases line up with TRBD1. There are 18 residues in the CDR3. Germline assignment: CDR1 MGHRA and CDR2 YSYEKL. V shed 5 bases and J 8 bases; nucleotides not matched to a gene: 17. The CDR3 DNA sequence: TGCGCCAGCAGCACATTCGTCCCCGGACAGGGAACCGATTCACCCCTCCACTTT. Protein sequence: CASSTFVPGQGTDSPLHF.

This clonotype showed up just a few times. The chain couples TRBV7-9 to TRBJ1-1; D gene ambiguous. The CDR3 spans 17 residues. Trimming pared 0 bases from V and 0 bases from J, leaving 14 bases between. Germline V gene data show CDR1 as SEHNR and CDR2 as FQNEAQ (reference sequence). CDR3 DNA sequence: TGTGCCAGCAGCTTAGCGGCGGCGCTCCCTATGAACACTGAAGCTTTCTTT. This encodes CASSLAAALPMNTEAFF.

This clonotype was seen more than once but under ten times. The CDR3 coding sequence is TGTGCCAGCATGAACGGTTACTCTGGGGCCAACGTCCTGACTTTC. Residues: CASMNGYSGANVLTF. The chain joins TRBV2 to TRBJ2-6; D remains unclear. V was shortened by 7 bases and J by 0 bases, with 10 bases between the two germline ends. This CDR3 contains 15 residues. Looked up from germline, CDR1 is SNHLY and CDR2 is FYNNEI.

The chain links TRBV29-1 to TRBJ2-5, with 7 bases identical to TRBD2. Germline CDR1 is SQVTM and CDR2 is ANQGSEA. Trimming cost V 3 bases and J 5 bases; bases outside gene matches: 9. CDR3 length: 14 amino acids. The CDR3 DNA sequence: TGCAGCGTTGAGGGGGGGGTTATCGGGGAGACCCAGTACTTC. Residues: CSVEGGVIGETQYF.

This clonotype was observed at least ten times. V gene TRBV6-1 combines with J gene TRBJ1-5; TRBD1 is a possible D gene (5 bases). The CDR3 is 18 amino acids. The germline gives CDR1 MNHNS, CDR2 SASEGT. Trimming took off 0 bases at V and 0 bases at J, with 15 bases between the two ends. CDR3 sequence reads: CASSEAIPGPFSNQPQHF. CDR3 nucleotide sequence: TGTGCCAGCAGTGAAGCGATCCCGGGACCCTTTAGCAATCAGCCCCAGCATTTT.

In regard to this clonotype: This could be a read error, since a much larger clone is one nucleotide away. This chain links TRBV12-3 or TRBV12-4 with TRBJ1-5; TRBD1 is a possible D gene (5 bases). The CDR3 length is 14 residues. The CDR3 loop is CTSSYPGTNQPQHF. The CDR3 nucleotides read TGTACCAGCAGCTATCCCGGGACCAATCAGCCCCAGCATTTT.

This clonotype was observed at least ten times. CDR3: CASSLLNQPQHF. The CDR3 nucleotides read TGTGCCAGCAGCTTGCTCAATCAGCCCCAGCATTTT. The V gene is TRBV7-9, the J gene TRBJ1-5; no reliable D call. The CDR3 covers 12 residues. V was shortened by 3 bases and J by 3 bases, with 3 bases between the two germline ends. Germline CDR1 is SEHNR and CDR2 is FQNEAQ (reference sequence).